The rows below give T cell receptor beta chains drawn from one sample of a study of shared clonotypes between healthy human individuals. Some clones are missing from TCRdb's copy, which holds only in-frame ones; the method was immunoSEQ multiplex PCR. The profile shows some 1.5 million clones, 98% of them singletons. The material sequenced was naive CD4+ T cells sorted from blood. The receptors were gathered from a man between 25 and 39 years old in good health. The CDR3 runs from the conserved cysteine through the conserved F or W. A D gene is named only where the DNA matches it firmly. Not all rows give a size; the values are once, few, many and, for expanded clones, a class.

TRBD1	TRBV10-3	TRBJ2-7	.	TGTGCCATCAGTGAGGGGGACAGGGGGTACGAGCAGTACTTC	CAISEGDRGYEQYF
.	TRBV2	TRBJ1-5	.	TGTGCCAGCAGTGTGGGCAGCGTCTATAGCAATCAGCCCCAGCATTTT	CASSVGSVYSNQPQHF
TRBD1	TRBV5-1	TRBJ2-3	.	TGCGCCAGCAGCGTCCGGACAGGGGGTTACACAGATACGCAGTATTTT	CASSVRTGGYTDTQYF
.	TRBV14	TRBJ1-1	.	TGTGCCAGCAGCCAAGTGATGGGGGCCTACACTGAAGCTTTCTTT	CASSQVMGAYTEAFF
TRBD1	TRBV5-1	TRBJ2-7	.	TGCGCCAGCAGCTCCACCGGGACAGGGGGCGGCGAGCAGTACTTC	CASSSTGTGGGEQYF
TRBD1	TRBV2	TRBJ2-7	once	TGTGCCAGCAGAGCGGACAGGGGGCTTGGTAAGGACGAGCAGTACTTC	CASRADRGLGKDEQYF
TRBD2	TRBV19	TRBJ2-7	.	TGTGCCAGTAGTATACGGGCGGGGGGGACCTACGAGCAGTACTTC	CASSIRAGGTYEQYF
.	TRBV7-9	TRBJ2-1	.	TGTGCCAGCAGCCCGGAGGGGGCTAACAATGAGCAGTTCTTC	CASSPEGANNEQFF
TRBD2	TRBV4-3	TRBJ2-1	.	TGCGCCAGCAGCCAGGAACTAGCGGGAGGGAGGTATGAGCAGTTCTTC	CASSQELAGGRYEQFF
TRBD2	TRBV9	TRBJ2-1	.	TGTGCCAGCAGCTCAGGGACTAGCGGGAGTCTATATGAGCAGTTCTTC	CASSSGTSGSLYEQFF
TRBD1	TRBV2	TRBJ2-5	.	TGTGCCAGCATTCAACAGGGACAGGGGGGAGAGACCCAGTACTTC	CASIQQGQGGETQYF
.	TRBV18	TRBJ1-3	.	TGTGCCAGCTCACCACCGGGGTTTCCCCCCGAAGGAAACACCATATATTTT	CASSPPGFPPEGNTIYF
.	TRBV5-6	TRBJ1-1	.	TGTGCCAGCAGCTTCAGTGGGGCCCACACTGAAGCTTTCTTT	CASSFSGAHTEAFF